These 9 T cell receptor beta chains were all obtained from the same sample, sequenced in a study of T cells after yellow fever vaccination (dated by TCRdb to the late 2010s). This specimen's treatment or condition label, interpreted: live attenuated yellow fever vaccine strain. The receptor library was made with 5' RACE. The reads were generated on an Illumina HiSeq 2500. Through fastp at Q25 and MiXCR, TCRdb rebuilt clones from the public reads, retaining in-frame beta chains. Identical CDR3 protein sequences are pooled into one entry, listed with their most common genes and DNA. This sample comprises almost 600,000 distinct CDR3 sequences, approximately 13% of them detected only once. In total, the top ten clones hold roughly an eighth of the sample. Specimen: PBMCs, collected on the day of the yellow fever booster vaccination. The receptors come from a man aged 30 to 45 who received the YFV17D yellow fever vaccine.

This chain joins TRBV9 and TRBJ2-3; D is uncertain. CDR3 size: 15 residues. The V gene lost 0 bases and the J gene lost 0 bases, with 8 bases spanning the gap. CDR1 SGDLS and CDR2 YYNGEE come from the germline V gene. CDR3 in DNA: TGTGCCAGCAGCGTAGAAGTACGTAGCACAGATACGCAGTATTTT. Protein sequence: CASSVEVRSTDTQYF.

DNA of the CDR3: TGTGCCAGCAGCCCGGGACTCCAGAATGAGCAGTTCTTC. Protein sequence: CASSPGLQNEQFF. This chain links TRBV5-4 with TRBJ2-1, with D maybe TRBD2 (6 bases). Trimming removed 4 bases at V and 7 bases at J, with 12 bases between. CDR3 length: 13 amino acids. CDR1 is SGHNT, CDR2 YYREEE, per germline (reference sequence). Using reference TRBV5-4 and TRBJ2-1 for the parts outside the CDR3, the full variable domain is ETGVTQSPTHLIKTRGQQVTLRCSSQSGHNTVSWYQQALGQGPQFIFQYYREEENGRGNFPPRFSGLQFPNYSSELNVNALELDDSALYLCASSPGLQNEQFFGPGTRLTVL.

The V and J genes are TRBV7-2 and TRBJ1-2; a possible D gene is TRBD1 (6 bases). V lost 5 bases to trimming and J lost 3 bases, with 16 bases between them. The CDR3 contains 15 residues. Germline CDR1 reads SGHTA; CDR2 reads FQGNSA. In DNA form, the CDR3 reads TGTGCCAGCAGCCGAACCTACAGGGACCACTATGGCTACACCTTC. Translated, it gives CASSRTYRDHYGYTF.

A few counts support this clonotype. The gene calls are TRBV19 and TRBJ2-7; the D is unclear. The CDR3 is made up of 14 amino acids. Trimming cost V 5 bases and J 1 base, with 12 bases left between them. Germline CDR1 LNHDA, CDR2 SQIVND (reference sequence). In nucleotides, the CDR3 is TGTGCCAGTAGTGAAAAAAGTACATCCTACGAGCAGTACTTC. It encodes CASSEKSTSYEQYF.

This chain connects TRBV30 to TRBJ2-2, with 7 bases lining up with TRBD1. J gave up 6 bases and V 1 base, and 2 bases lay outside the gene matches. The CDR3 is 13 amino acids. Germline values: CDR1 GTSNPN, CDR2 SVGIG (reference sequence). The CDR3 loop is CAWSDRGSGELFF. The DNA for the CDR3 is TGTGCCTGGAGTGACAGGGGCTCCGGGGAGCTGTTTTTT.

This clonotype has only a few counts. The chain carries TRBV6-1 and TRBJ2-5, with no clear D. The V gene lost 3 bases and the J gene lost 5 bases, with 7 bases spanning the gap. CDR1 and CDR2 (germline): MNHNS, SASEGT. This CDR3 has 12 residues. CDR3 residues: CASSDRRETQYF. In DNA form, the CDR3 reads TGTGCCAGCAGTGACCGAAGGGAGACCCAGTACTTC.

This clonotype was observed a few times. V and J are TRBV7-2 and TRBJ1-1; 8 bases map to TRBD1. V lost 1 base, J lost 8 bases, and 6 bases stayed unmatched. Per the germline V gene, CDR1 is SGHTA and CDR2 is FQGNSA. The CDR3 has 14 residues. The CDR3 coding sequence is TGTGCCAGCAGCTTAGTGGGCCAGGGGGCCGAAGCTTTCTTT. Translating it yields CASSLVGQGAEAFF.

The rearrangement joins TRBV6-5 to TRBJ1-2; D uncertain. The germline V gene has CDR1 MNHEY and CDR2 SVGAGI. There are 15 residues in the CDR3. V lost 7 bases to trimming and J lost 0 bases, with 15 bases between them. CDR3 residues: CASIPSQAANYGYTF. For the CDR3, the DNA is TGTGCCAGCATTCCCAGCCAGGCAGCTAACTATGGCTACACCTTC.

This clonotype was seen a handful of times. CDR3 DNA sequence: TGTGCCAGCAGCTTAACCGGGAGAATCGGGGAGCTGTTTTTT. It specifies CASSLTGRIGELFF. V and J are TRBV7-3 and TRBJ2-2; TRBD2 is a possible D gene (6 bases). The CDR3 totals 14 residues. Germline assignment: CDR1 SGHTA and CDR2 FQGTGA. Trimming pared 0 bases from V and 7 bases from J, leaving 9 bases between.